Listed below are T cell receptor beta chains from one sample, sequenced in a study of circulating CD8 cells and anti-PD-1 response in melanoma. TCRdb reprocessed the reads with MiXCR, giving one entry per CDR3 protein. The table lists over a hundred distinct CDR3 sequences, 15% to 20% of them singletons. The material sequenced was CD8+ T cells from PBMCs, taken at baseline or after one month of anti-PD-1 therapy (not recorded which). Receptor source: a human donor with melanoma. The CDR3 runs from the conserved cysteine through the conserved F or W. A D gene is named only where the DNA matches it firmly. Expanded clones get a size class; other rows say once, few or many, or leave the size out.

v_gene,j_gene,abundance,d_gene,len,CDR3nt,CDR3aa
TRBV25-1,TRBJ2-5,.,TRBD1,14,TGTGCCAGCAGCGCAGGGGACAGTAGGGAGACCCAGTACTTC,CASSAGDSRETQYF
TRBV2,TRBJ1-5,hyperexpanded,TRBD1,15,TGTGCCAGCAGGGAAGGGACAGGGGGCTTTCAGCCCCAGCATTTT,CASREGTGGFQPQHF
TRBV11-1,TRBJ2-7,large,TRBD1,15,TGTGCCAGCAGACCAACGGACAGGGGTATCGCCGAGCAGTACTTC,CASRPTDRGIAEQYF
TRBV20-1,TRBJ2-3,large,TRBD2,20,TGCAGTGCTAGACCCCCTGGACTAGCGGGAGGTACCACTAGCACAGATACGCAGTATTTT,CSARPPGLAGGTTSTDTQYF
TRBV7-3,TRBJ2-3,medium-sized,TRBD2,15,TGTGCCAGCAGCCGACTAGCGTTGAGCACAGATACGCAGTATTTT,CASSRLALSTDTQYF
TRBV27,TRBJ1-2,.,.,13,TGTGCCAGCAGTTTATCGGGGGCTTATGGCTACACCTTC,CASSLSGAYGYTF
TRBV28,TRBJ2-5,large,TRBD1,15,TGTGCCAGCAGTTTGGACAGGGGGCCTCTGGAGACCCAGTACTTC,CASSLDRGPLETQYF
TRBV28,TRBJ2-2,large,.,16,TGTGCCAGCAGTTCCCCCTTCTCAACGAACACCGGGGAGCTGTTTTTT,CASSSPFSTNTGELFF
TRBV4-1,TRBJ2-2,medium-sized,.,14,TGCGCCAGCAGCACCCCGGACAGAACCGGGGAGCTGTTTTTT,CASSTPDRTGELFF
TRBV28,TRBJ2-1,.,TRBD2,16,TGTGCCAGCACCCCCACGGTGTGGTTAGCGGGAGATGAGCAGTTCTTC,CASTPTVWLAGDEQFF
TRBV2,TRBJ1-1,large,.,17,TGTGCCAGCAGTGGCCTCCGGACCCGGACCATGAACACTGAAGCTTTCTTT,CASSGLRTRTMNTEAFF
TRBV14,TRBJ2-1,large,TRBD2,16,TGTGCCAGCAGCCGGCGAGCGGGAGCGTCGGCCCATGAGCAGTTCTTC,CASSRRAGASAHEQFF
TRBV27,TRBJ2-5,large,TRBD2,16,TGTGCCAGCAGCCAAGGACTAGCGGGGCTCCAAGAGACCCAGTACTTC,CASSQGLAGLQETQYF
TRBV2,TRBJ2-3,medium-sized,.,18,TGTGCCAGCAGTGAAGGAGACCGATCTCACGCTTCCCCAGATACGCAGTATTTT,CASSEGDRSHASPDTQYF
TRBV27,TRBJ1-5,large,TRBD1,17,TGTGCCAGCAGTTTAACATCTTTAACAGGGGGCAATCAGCCCCAGCATTTT,CASSLTSLTGGNQPQHF
TRBV25-1,TRBJ2-6,.,.,18,TGTGCCAGCAGAGCCGGACTTTTTACTAAGTCTGGGGCCAACGTCCTGACTTTC,CASRAGLFTKSGANVLTF
TRBV20-1,TRBJ2-1,large,TRBD2,12,TGCAGTGCGGGACTAGCGGAGTATGAGCAGTTCTTC,CSAGLAEYEQFF
TRBV27,TRBJ2-1,.,TRBD2,15,TGTGCCAGCAGTTTTGGGGGACTAGAAGGAAATGAGCAGTTCTTC,CASSFGGLEGNEQFF
TRBV7-3,TRBJ2-1,large,TRBD2,15,TGTGCCAGCAGCCGACTGGCGGGAGGGGTAGGTGAGCAGTTCTTC,CASSRLAGGVGEQFF